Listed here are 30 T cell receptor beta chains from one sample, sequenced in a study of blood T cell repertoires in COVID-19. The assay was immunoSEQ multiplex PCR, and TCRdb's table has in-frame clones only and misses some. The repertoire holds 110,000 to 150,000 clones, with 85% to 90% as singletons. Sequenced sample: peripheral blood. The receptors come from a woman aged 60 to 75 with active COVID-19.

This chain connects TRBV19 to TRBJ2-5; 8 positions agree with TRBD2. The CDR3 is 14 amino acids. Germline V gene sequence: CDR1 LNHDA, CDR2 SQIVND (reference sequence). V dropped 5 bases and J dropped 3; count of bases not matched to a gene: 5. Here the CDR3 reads CASSVSGREETQYF. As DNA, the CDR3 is TGTGCCAGTAGTGTTTCCGGGAGGGAAGAGACCCAGTACTTC.

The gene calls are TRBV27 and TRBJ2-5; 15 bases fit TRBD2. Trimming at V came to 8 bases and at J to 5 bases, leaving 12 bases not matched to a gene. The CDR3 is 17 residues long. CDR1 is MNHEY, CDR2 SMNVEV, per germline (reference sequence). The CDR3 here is CASSSLGLAGGGETQYF. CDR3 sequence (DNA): TGTGCCAGCTCTTCGTTGGGACTAGCGGGAGGTGGTGAGACCCAGTACTTC.

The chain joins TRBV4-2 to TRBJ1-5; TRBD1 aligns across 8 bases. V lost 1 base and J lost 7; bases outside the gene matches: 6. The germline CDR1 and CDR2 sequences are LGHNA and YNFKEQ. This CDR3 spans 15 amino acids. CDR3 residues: CASSQGQGAKQPQHF. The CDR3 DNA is TGTGCCAGCAGCCAAGGGCAGGGGGCGAAACAGCCCCAGCATTTT.

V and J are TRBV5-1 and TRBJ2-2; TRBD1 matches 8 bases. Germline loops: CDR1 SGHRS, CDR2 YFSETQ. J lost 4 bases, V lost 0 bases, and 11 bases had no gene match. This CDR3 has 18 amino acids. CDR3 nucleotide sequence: TGCGCCAGCAGCTTGGGGCAGGTCAGGGGGCGTGTCACCGGGGAGCTGTTTTTT. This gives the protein CASSLGQVRGRVTGELFF.

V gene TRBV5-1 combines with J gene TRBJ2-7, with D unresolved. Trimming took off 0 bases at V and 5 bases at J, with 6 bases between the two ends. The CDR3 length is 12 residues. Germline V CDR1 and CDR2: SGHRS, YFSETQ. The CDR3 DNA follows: TGCGCCAGCAGCTTGGGGCCCCACGAGCAGTACTTC. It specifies CASSLGPHEQYF. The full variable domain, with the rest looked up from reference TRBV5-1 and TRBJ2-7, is KAGVTQTPRYLIKTRGQQVTLSCSPISGHRSVSWYQQTPGQGLQFLFEYFSETQRNKGNFPGRFSGRQFSNSRSEMNVSTLELGDSALYLCASSLGPHEQYFGPGTRLTVT.

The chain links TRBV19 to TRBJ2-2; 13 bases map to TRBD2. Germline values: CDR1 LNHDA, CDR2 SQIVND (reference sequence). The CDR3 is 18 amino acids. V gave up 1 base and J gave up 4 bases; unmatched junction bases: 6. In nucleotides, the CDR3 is TGTGCCAGTAGTATAGGGGGACTAGCGGGAAGACTCACCGGGGAGCTGTTTTTT. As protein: CASSIGGLAGRLTGELFF.

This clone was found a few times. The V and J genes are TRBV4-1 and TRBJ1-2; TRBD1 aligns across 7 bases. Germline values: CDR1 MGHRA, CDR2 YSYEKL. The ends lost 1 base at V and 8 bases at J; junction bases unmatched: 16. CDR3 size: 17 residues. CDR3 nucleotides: TGCGCCAGCAGCCAAGTTGGTAGGGGACACAGGGGAAGGGGCTACACCTTC. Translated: CASSQVGRGHRGRGYTF.

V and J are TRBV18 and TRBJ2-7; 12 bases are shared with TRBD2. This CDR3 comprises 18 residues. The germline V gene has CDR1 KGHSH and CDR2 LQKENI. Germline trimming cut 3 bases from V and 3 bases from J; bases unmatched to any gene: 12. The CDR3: CASSPYLETSGSFYEQYF. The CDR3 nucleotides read TGTGCCAGCTCACCCTACCTTGAGACTAGCGGGAGTTTCTACGAGCAGTACTTC. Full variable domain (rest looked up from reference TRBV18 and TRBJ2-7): NAGVMQNPRHLVRRRGQEARLRCSPMKGHSHVYWYRQLPEEGLKFMVYLQKENIIDESGMPKERFSAEFPKEGPSILRIQQVVRGDSAAYFCASSPYLETSGSFYEQYFGPGTRLTVT.

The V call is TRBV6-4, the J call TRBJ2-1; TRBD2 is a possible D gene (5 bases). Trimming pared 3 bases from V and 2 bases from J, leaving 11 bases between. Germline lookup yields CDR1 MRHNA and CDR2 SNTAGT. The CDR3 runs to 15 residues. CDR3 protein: CASSEESGPYNEQFF. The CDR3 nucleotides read TGTGCCAGCAGTGAGGAGAGCGGACCCTACAATGAGCAGTTCTTC.

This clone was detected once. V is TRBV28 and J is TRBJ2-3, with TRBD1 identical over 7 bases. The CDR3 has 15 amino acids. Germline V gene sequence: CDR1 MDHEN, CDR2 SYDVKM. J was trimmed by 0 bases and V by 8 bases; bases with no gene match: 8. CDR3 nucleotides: TGTGCCAGCGGCGAGGGGGCTCCGAGCACAGATACGCAGTATTTT. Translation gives CASGEGAPSTDTQYF.

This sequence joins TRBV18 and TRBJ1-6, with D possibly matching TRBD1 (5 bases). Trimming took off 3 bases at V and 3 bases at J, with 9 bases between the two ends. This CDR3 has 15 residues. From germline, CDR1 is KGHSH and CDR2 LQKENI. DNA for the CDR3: TGTGCCAGCTCACCGCCCCAGGGCTATAATTCACCCCTCCACTTT. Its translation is CASSPPQGYNSPLHF. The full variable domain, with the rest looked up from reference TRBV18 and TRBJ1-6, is NAGVMQNPRHLVRRRGQEARLRCSPMKGHSHVYWYRQLPEEGLKFMVYLQKENIIDESGMPKERFSAEFPKEGPSILRIQQVVRGDSAAYFCASSPPQGYNSPLHFGNGTRLTVT.

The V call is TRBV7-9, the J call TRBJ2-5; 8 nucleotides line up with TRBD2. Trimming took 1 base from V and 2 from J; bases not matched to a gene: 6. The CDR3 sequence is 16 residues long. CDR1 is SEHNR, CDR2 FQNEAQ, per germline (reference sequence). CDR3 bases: TGTGCCAGCAGCTTAGGCTCGACTAGCGTGCAAGAGACCCAGTACTTC. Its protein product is CASSLGSTSVQETQYF.

The CDR3, as DNA: TGTGCCAGCAGCTTAGGACTTGCGAGCGGATACGGCAGCACAGATACGCAGTATTTT. Its protein is CASSLGLASGYGSTDTQYF. This chain uses TRBV11-3 with TRBJ2-3; D might be TRBD2 (5 bases). Germline CDR1 and CDR2: SGHNT and YENEEA. With 1 base removed from V and 0 bases from J, the gap between germline ends came to 20 bases. The CDR3 has 19 residues.

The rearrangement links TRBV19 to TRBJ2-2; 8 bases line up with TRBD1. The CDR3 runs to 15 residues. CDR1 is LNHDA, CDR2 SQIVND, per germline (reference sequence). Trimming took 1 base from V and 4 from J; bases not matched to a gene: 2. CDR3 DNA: TGTGCCAGTAGTATAGGGACAGGGAGCACCGGGGAGCTGTTTTTT. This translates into CASSIGTGSTGELFF.

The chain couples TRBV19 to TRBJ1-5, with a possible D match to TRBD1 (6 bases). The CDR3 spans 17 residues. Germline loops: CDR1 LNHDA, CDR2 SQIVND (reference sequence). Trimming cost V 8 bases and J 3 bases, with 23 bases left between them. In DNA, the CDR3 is TGTGCCAGTGCTACAGGGACCAGGTCCCTAAACAATCAGCCCCAGCATTTT. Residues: CASATGTRSLNNQPQHF.

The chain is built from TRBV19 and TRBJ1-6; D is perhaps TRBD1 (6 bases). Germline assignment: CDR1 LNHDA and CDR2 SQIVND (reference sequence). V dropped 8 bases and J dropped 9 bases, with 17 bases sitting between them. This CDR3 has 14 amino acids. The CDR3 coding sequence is TGTGCCAGTTCAGGGGTAGAAGGAAGTTCACCCCTCCACTTT. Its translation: CASSGVEGSSPLHF. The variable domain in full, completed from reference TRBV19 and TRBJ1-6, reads DGGITQSPKYLFRKEGQNVTLSCEQNLNHDAMYWYRQDPGQGLRLIYYSQIVNDFQKGDIAEGYSVSREKKESFPLTVTSAQKNPTAFYLCASSGVEGSSPLHFGNGTRLTVT.

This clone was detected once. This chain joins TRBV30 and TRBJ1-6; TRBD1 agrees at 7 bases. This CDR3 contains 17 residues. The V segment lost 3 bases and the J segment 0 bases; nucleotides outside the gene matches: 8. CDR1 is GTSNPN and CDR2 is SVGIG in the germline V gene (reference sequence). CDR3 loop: CAWRGLQGSSYNSPLHF. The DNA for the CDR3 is TGTGCCTGGAGGGGTTTACAGGGGAGCTCCTATAATTCACCCCTCCACTTT.

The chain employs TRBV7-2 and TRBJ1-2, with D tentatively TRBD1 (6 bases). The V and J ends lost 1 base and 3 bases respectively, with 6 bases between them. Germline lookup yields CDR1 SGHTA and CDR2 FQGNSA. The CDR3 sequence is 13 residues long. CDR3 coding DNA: TGTGCCAGCAGCTTAGGGACAGACTATGGCTACACCTTC. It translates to CASSLGTDYGYTF.

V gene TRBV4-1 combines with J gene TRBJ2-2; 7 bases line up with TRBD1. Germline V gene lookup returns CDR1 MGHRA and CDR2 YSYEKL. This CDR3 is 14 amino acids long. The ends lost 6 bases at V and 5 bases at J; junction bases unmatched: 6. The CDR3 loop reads CASSTDRTTGELFF. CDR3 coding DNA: TGCGCCAGCAGTACGGACAGGACTACCGGGGAGCTGTTTTTT.

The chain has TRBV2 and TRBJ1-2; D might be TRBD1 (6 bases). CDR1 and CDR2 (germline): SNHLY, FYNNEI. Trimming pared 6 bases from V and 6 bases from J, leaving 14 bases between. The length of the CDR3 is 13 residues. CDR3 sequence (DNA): TGTGCCAGCAGCCTCACAGGGTTCCATGGCTACACCTTC. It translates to CASSLTGFHGYTF.

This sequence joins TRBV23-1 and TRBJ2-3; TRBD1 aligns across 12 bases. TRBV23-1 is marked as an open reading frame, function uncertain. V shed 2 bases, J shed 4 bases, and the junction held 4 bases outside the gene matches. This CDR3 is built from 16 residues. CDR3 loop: CASSQGTGGKADTQYF. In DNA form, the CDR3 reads TGCGCCAGCAGTCAAGGGACAGGGGGCAAGGCAGATACGCAGTATTTT.

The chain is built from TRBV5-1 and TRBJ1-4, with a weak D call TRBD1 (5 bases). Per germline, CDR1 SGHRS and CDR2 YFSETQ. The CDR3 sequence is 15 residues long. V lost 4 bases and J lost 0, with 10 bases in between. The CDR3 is CASSIDRTTNEKLFF. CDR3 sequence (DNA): TGCGCCAGCAGCATAGACAGAACAACTAATGAAAAACTGTTTTTT.

DNA of the CDR3: TGTGCCAGCAGCTTAGTCGGGGAAAGTGTTACGCAGTATTTT. This encodes CASSLVGESVTQYF. The chain uses TRBV11-3 and TRBJ2-3, with D perhaps matching TRBD2 (5 bases). The CDR3 length is 14 residues. The germline V gene has CDR1 SGHNT and CDR2 YENEEA. Trimming removed 1 base from V and 8 bases from J, with 13 bases in between.

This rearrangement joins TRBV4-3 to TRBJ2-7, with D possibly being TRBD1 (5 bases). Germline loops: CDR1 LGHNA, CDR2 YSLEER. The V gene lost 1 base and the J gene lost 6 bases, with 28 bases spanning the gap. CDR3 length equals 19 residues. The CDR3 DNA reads TGCGCCAGCAGCCAAGCGATCCCCCTCTCAGGGTTTGAGGTGGGCGAGCAGTACTTC. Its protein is CASSQAIPLSGFEVGEQYF.

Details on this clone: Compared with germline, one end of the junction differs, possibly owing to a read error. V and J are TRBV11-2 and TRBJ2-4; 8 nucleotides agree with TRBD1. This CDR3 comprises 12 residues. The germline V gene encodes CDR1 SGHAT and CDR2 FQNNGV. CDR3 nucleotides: TGTGCCAGCAGCCCAGAGGGGGGACAGGTTACTTTC. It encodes CASSPEGGQVTF.

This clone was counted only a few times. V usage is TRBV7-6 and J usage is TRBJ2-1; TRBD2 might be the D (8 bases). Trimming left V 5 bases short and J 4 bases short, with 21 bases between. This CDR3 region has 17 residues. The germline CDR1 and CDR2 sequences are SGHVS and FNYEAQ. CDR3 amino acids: CASSPRGGREAYNEQFF. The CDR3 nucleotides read TGTGCCAGCAGCCCCAGGGGGGGGCGGGAGGCGTACAATGAGCAGTTCTTC.

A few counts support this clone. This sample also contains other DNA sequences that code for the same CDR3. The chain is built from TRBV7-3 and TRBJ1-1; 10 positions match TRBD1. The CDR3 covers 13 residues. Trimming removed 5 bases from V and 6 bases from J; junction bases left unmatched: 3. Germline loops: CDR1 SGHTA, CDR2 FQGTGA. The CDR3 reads CASSPGTGAEAFF. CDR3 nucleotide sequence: TGTGCCAGCAGCCCCGGGACAGGGGCTGAAGCTTTCTTT. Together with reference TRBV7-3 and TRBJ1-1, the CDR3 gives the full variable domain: GAGVSQTPSNKVTEKGKYVELRCDPISGHTALYWYRQSLGQGPEFLIYFQGTGAADDSGLPNDRFFAVRPEGSVSTLKIQRTERGDSAVYLCASSPGTGAEAFFGQGTRLTVV.

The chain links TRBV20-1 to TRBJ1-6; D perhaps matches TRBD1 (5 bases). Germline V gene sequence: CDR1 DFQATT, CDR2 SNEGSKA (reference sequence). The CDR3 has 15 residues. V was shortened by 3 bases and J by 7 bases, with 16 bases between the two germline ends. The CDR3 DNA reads TGCAGTGCTAGTCTGGGGGGAACCGGCAATTCACCCCTCCACTTT. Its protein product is CSASLGGTGNSPLHF.

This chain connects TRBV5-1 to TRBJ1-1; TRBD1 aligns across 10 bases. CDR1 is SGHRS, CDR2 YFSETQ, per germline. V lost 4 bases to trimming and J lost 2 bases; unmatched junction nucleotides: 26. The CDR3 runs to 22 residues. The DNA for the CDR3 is TGCGCCAGCAGCCTTACCCCGATAGACAGGGGGCTTGAAGGACGGTTCAACACTGAAGCTTTCTTT. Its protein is CASSLTPIDRGLEGRFNTEAFF.

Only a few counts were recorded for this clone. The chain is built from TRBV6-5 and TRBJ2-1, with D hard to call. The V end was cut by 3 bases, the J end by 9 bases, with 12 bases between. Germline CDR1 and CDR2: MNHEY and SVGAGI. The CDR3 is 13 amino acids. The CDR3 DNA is TGTGCCAGCAGTTATAGTTCGTTTAGTGAGCAGTTCTTC. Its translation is CASSYSSFSEQFF.